This is a list of T cell receptor beta chains from one sample in a study of T cell responses to AZD1222 COVID-19 vaccine. The method was immunoSEQ multiplex PCR; TCRdb's version includes in-frame clones alone and lacks a portion of them. The table lists over 70,000 clones, nearly 90% of them singletons, with 9.3% in the top ten. Sequenced here: peripheral blood, sampled 28 days after the second AZD1222 dose. These receptors all come from an adult who received the AZD1222 COVID-19 vaccine. CDR3s include the opening cysteine and the closing phenylalanine or tryptophan. The D gene is left open where the match is weak. Rows may omit the clone size; those that give it use once, few, many or a size class.

J: TRBJ1-2; D: .; size: .; V: TRBV5-1; DNA: TGCGCCAGCAGCTTGGCCAGGCGACAGCCTTATGGCTACACCTTC; CDR3: CASSLARRQPYGYTF
J: TRBJ1-1; D: TRBD1; size: .; V: TRBV2; DNA: TGTGCCAGCCCAGGGGGTTCAGGGCTGAATACTGAAGCTTTCTTT; CDR3: CASPGGSGLNTEAFF
J: TRBJ1-4; D: TRBD1; size: .; V: TRBV6-5; DNA: TGTGCCAGCAGCGAGACAGGGCTTAATGAAAAACTGTTTTTT; CDR3: CASSETGLNEKLFF
J: TRBJ2-5; D: .; size: few; V: TRBV19; DNA: TGTGCCAGTAGACAAGCGGGAGAGACCCAGTACTTC; CDR3: CASRQAGETQYF
J: TRBJ1-1; D: .; size: .; V: TRBV11-2; DNA: TGTGCCAGCAGCTTTTTTGGGGCCACTGAAGCTTTCTTT; CDR3: CASSFFGATEAFF
J: TRBJ2-1; D: TRBD2; size: once; V: TRBV3-1/TRBV3-2; DNA: TGTGCCAGCAGCCAAGATAAACTAGCGGGAGCGGACAATGAGCAGTTCTTC; CDR3: CASSQDKLAGADNEQFF
J: TRBJ1-5; D: .; size: .; V: TRBV6-5; DNA: TGTGCCAGCAGTCGGGACGGAAGAAATCAGCCCCAGCATTTT; CDR3: CASSRDGRNQPQHF
J: TRBJ1-1; D: .; size: .; V: TRBV30; DNA: TGTGCCTGGAGTGTGGGGGCAGGGACCACTGAAGCTTTCTTT; CDR3: CAWSVGAGTTEAFF
J: TRBJ2-7; D: .; size: .; V: TRBV5-4; DNA: TGTGCCAGCAGCCACAAAAGGAGTGACGAGCAGTACTTC; CDR3: CASSHKRSDEQYF
J: TRBJ1-1; D: .; size: .; V: TRBV4-2; DNA: TGTGCCAGCAGCCAACCGAGTAGCCCGAACACTGAAGCTTTCTTT; CDR3: CASSQPSSPNTEAFF
J: TRBJ1-5; D: TRBD1; size: once; V: TRBV5-1; DNA: TGCGCCAGCAGGGCTGGGACAGACGATTATCAGCCCCAGCATTTT; CDR3: CASRAGTDDYQPQHF
J: TRBJ1-4; D: .; size: .; V: TRBV6-2/TRBV6-3; DNA: TGTGCCAGCAGTTACGGGCCGGCGCCTAATGAAAAACTGTTTTTT; CDR3: CASSYGPAPNEKLFF
J: TRBJ1-2; D: TRBD1; size: .; V: TRBV11-1; DNA: TGTGCCAGCAGCTTAGAGGGAGGACAGGCCCTCTATGGCTACACCTTC; CDR3: CASSLEGGQALYGYTF
J: TRBJ1-3; D: .; size: .; V: TRBV5-1; DNA: TGCGCCAGCAGCTTGGTACCCAGCGGTGGAAACACCATATATTTT; CDR3: CASSLVPSGGNTIYF
J: TRBJ2-1; D: TRBD2; size: .; V: TRBV6-1; DNA: TGTGCCAGCAGTGAAGGACTAGCGCGCCTCATAAACAATGAGCAGTTCTTC; CDR3: CASSEGLARLINNEQFF
J: TRBJ1-2; D: .; size: once; V: TRBV5-1; DNA: TGCGCCAGCAGGAAGGAGGTCCTCTATGGCTACACCTTC; CDR3: CASRKEVLYGYTF
J: TRBJ1-6; D: .; size: .; V: TRBV7-6; DNA: TGTGCCAGCAGCTTAGGGTCCGTGGGCAGCTCCTATAATTCACCCCTCCACTTT; CDR3: CASSLGSVGSSYNSPLHF
J: TRBJ1-1; D: .; size: once; V: TRBV6-5; DNA: TGTGCCAGCATGACCACAGCCCCCGTCACTGAAGCTTTCTTT; CDR3: CASMTTAPVTEAFF
J: TRBJ1-5; D: .; size: .; V: TRBV12-5; DNA: TGTGCTAGTGGCCTGGGCCACCCGGGGGGAGCTAGGCCCCAGCATTTT; CDR3: CASGLGHPGGARPQHF
J: TRBJ2-7; D: .; size: .; V: TRBV5-1; DNA: TGCGCCAGCAGCTTGGGTAGCGGATCCAGCTACGAGCAGTACTTC; CDR3: CASSLGSGSSYEQYF
J: TRBJ2-5; D: .; size: few; V: TRBV7-3; DNA: TGTGCCAGCAGCCGGACAACGCAAGAGACCCAGTACTTC; CDR3: CASSRTTQETQYF
J: TRBJ1-2; D: .; size: .; V: TRBV9; DNA: TGTGCCAGCAGCGTAGATACGGCCGCTAACTATGGCTACACCTTC; CDR3: CASSVDTAANYGYTF
J: TRBJ2-4; D: .; size: .; V: TRBV27; DNA: TGTGCCAGCAGTGTGGCCCTGGCTAACAAAAACATTCAGTACTTC; CDR3: CASSVALANKNIQYF
J: TRBJ2-4; D: .; size: once; V: TRBV19; DNA: TGTGCCAGTAGGTCAGGGAGAAACATTCAGTACTTC; CDR3: CASRSGRNIQYF
J: TRBJ1-3; D: .; size: .; V: TRBV5-1; DNA: TGCGCCAGCAGCCAAACATCCGGATCTTTACTACGGGGAAACACCATATATTTT; CDR3: CASSQTSGSLLRGNTIYF
J: TRBJ1-5; D: .; size: .; V: TRBV21-1; DNA: TGTGCCAGCAGCAGAGGTAGCGGCAATCAGCCCCAGCATTTT; CDR3: CASSRGSGNQPQHF
J: TRBJ2-7; D: .; size: .; V: TRBV29-1; DNA: TGCAGCGTTGAAAATTCCCGGGGCCGCGAGCAGTACTTC; CDR3: CSVENSRGREQYF
J: TRBJ1-4; D: TRBD1; size: .; V: TRBV18; DNA: TGTGCCAGCTCACCGGGACAGGGATGGAAAAAACTGTTTTTT; CDR3: CASSPGQGWKKLFF
J: TRBJ1-4; D: .; size: .; V: TRBV7-2; DNA: TGTGCCAGCAGCTTAGGGGGGAGGTCGGGTGAAAAACTGTTTTTT; CDR3: CASSLGGRSGEKLFF
J: TRBJ1-5; D: .; size: .; V: TRBV5-8; DNA: TGTGCCAGCAGCTTCGTAGATAGCAATCAGCCCCAGCATTTT; CDR3: CASSFVDSNQPQHF
J: TRBJ2-2; D: TRBD1; size: .; V: TRBV5-1; DNA: TGCGCCAGCAGCTCGGGACAGGGGAGGACCGGGGAGCTGTTTTTT; CDR3: CASSSGQGRTGELFF
J: TRBJ1-2; D: .; size: .; V: TRBV2; DNA: TGTGCCAGCAGTGATTATCTCCGAGACCGCTATGGCTACACCTTC; CDR3: CASSDYLRDRYGYTF
J: TRBJ1-5; D: .; size: once; V: TRBV9; DNA: TGTGCCAGCAGCGATGGGGGGGGAAATCAGCCCCAGCATTTT; CDR3: CASSDGGGNQPQHF
J: TRBJ2-7; D: .; size: .; V: TRBV3-1/TRBV3-2; DNA: TGTGCCAGCAGCCCAGCAGCGAGCTACGAGCAGTACTTC; CDR3: CASSPAASYEQYF
J: TRBJ2-3; D: TRBD2; size: .; V: TRBV5-1; DNA: TGCGCCAGCAGCTTGGCTAGCGGGATTACAGATACGCAGTATTTT; CDR3: CASSLASGITDTQYF
J: TRBJ1-1; D: .; size: .; V: TRBV30; DNA: TGTGCCTGGAGCGCCAATCAGATGAACACTGAAGCTTTCTTT; CDR3: CAWSANQMNTEAFF
J: TRBJ2-1; D: TRBD2; size: .; V: TRBV7-2; DNA: TGTGCCAGCAGCTCGCCCCCGAGGTTAGCGGGAGGTTCCTACAATGAGCAGTTCTTC; CDR3: CASSSPPRLAGGSYNEQFF